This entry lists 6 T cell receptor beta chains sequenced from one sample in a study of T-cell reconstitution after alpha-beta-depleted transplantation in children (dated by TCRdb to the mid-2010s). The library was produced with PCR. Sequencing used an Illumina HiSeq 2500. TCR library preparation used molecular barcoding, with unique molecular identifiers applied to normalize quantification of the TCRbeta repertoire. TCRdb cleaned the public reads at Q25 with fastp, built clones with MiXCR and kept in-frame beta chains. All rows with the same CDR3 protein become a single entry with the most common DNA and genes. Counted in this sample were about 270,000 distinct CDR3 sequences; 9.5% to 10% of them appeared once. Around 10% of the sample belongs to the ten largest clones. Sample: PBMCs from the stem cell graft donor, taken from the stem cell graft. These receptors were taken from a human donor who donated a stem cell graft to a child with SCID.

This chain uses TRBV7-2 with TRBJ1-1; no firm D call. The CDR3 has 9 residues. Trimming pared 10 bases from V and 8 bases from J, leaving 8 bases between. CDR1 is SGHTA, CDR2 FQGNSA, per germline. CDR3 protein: CAIGVEAFF. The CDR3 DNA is TGTGCCATCGGTGTGGAAGCTTTCTTT.

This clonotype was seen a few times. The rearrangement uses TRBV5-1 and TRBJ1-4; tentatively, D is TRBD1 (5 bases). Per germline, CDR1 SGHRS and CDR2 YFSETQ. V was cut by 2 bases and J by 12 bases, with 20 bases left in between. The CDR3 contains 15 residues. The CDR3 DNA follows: TGCGCCAGCAGCTTAGGGGACTTCCCCTTATTGGAACTGTTTTTT. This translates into CASSLGDFPLLELFF.

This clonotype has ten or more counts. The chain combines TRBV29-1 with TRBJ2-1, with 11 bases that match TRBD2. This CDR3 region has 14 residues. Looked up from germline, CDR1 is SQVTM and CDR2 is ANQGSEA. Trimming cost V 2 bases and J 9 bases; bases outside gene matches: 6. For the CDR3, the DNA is TGCAGCGTTGAAAGAACTAGCGGGGGTGGTGAGCAGTTCTTC. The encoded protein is CSVERTSGGGEQFF.

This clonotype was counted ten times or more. The CDR3 sequence is CASSRTGRRVSNEKLFF. The CDR3 DNA reads as TGTGCCAGCAGTCGGACAGGGCGTCGGGTCAGTAATGAAAAACTGTTTTTT. V usage is TRBV12-3 or TRBV12-4 and J usage is TRBJ1-4; 8 nucleotides agree with TRBD1. The CDR3 is 17 amino acids. With 5 bases clipped from V and 4 bases from J, the junction kept 12 bases outside the gene matches.

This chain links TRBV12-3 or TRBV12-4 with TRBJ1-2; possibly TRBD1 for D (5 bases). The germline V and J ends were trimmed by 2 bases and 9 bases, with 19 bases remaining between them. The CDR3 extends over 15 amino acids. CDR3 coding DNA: TGTGCCAGCAGTTTAAAACAGGCAGCGGAGATAAGCTACACCTTC. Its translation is CASSLKQAAEISYTF.

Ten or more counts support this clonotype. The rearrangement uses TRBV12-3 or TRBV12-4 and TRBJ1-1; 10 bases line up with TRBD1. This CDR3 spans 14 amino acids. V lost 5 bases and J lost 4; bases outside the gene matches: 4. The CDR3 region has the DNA TGTGCCAGCAGTCCCCGGACAGGGGGCACTGAAGCTTTCTTT. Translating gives CASSPRTGGTEAFF.